This note documents a single T cell receptor (beta chain) sequence. What it binds is unknown. This specimen belongs to a study of Graves' ophthalmopathy and Graves' hyperthyroidism. Findings and caveats of the study: A model of 13 signatures distinguished ophthalmopathy from stable hyperthyroidism at about 86% sensitivity and roughly 81% specificity. Blood was where most expanded thyroid clonotypes above 0.001 frequency also turned up.

For repertoire sequencing, the TCR beta CDR3 regions were amplified from RNA transcripts. The first-round RT-PCR employed HTBI primers together with the Qiagen OneStep RT-PCR kit. A multiplex PCR was then performed as the second round. TCRdb redid the calling of the multiplex PCR reads with MiXCR, one entry per CDR3 protein. The data show some 750,000 distinct CDR3 sequences, roughly 41% seen once. Having ophthalmopathy, the donors showed moderate-to-severe activity, CAS ≥3 and NOSPECS ≥4, with disease lasting under 3 months. Additional autoimmune diseases, uncontrolled infections, pregnancy or lactation disqualified patients. The CDR3 length is 17 residues. The germline V gene has CDR1 LNHDA and CDR2 SQIVND (reference sequence). V was cut by 10 bases and J by 8 bases, with 29 bases left in between.

The clonotype comes from an adult man with Graves' ophthalmopathy. Sample: peripheral blood. V gene TRBV19 combines with J gene TRBJ1-4; D uncertain. CDR3 sequence: CATKGSSSSEMREKLFF. The CDR3 DNA follows: TGTGCCACCAAGGGATCGAGTAGCTCCGAAATGAGGGAAAAACTGTTTTTT.